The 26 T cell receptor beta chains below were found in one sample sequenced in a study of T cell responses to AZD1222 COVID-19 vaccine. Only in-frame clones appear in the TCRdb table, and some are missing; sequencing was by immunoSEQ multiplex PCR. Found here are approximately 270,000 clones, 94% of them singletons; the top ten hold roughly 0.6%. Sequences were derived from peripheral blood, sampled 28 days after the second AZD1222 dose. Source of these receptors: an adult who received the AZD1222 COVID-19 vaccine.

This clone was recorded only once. The CDR3 DNA reads as TGTGCCAGCAGCCCGGGGGGATACAATGAGCAGTTCTTC. It specifies CASSPGGYNEQFF. The chain combines TRBV3-1 (or the pseudogene TRBV3-2) with TRBJ2-1, with 7 bases lining up with TRBD2. Germline values: CDR1 LGHDT, CDR2 YNNKEL (reference sequence). CDR3 length: 13 amino acids. With V trimmed by 4 bases and J by 4 bases, 1 base remained unmatched.

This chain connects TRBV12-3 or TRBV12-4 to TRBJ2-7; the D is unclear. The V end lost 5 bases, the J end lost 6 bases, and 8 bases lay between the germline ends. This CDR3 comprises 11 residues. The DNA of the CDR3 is TGTGCCAGCAGTCTAGACACCGAGCAGTACTTC. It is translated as CASSLDTEQYF.

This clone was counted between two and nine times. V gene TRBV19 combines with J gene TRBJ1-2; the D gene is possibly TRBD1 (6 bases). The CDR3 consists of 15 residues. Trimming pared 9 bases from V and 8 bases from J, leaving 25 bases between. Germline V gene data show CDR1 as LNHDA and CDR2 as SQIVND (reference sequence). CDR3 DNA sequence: TGTGCCAGCACCCAGGCGGGGGGCGAAGTGGGCGGCTACACCTTC. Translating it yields CASTQAGGEVGGYTF.

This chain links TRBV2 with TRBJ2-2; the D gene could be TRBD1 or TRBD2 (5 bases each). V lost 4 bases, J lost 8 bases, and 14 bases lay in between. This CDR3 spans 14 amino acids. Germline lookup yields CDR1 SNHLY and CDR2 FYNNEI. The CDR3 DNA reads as TGTGCCAGCAGTGTACTCCCTGGGGGAGGGGAGCTGTTTTTT. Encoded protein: CASSVLPGGGELFF.

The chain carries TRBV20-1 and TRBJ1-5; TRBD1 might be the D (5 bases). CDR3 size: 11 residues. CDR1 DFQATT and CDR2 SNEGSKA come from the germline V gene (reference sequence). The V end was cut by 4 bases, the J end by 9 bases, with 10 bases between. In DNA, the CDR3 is TGCAGTGCTAAGTTCGGGGGGCCCCAGCATTTT. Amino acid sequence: CSAKFGGPQHF.

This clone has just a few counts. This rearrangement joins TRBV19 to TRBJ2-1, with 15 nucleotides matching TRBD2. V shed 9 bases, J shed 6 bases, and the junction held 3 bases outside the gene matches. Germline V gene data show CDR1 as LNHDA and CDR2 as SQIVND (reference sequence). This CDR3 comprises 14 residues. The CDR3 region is CASGLAGGLNEQFF. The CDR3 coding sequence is TGTGCCAGCGGACTAGCGGGAGGGCTCAATGAGCAGTTCTTC.

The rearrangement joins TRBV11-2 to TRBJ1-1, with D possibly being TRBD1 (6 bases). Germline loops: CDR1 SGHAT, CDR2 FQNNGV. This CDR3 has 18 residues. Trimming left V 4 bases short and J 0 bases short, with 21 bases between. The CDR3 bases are TGTGCCAGCAGCTCGCAAACAGGGAGATGGGCTCTGAACACTGAAGCTTTCTTT. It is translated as CASSSQTGRWALNTEAFF.

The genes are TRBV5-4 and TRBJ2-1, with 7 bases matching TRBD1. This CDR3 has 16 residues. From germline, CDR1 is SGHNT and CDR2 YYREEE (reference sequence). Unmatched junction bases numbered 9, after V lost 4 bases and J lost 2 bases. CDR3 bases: TGTGCCAGCAGCCAGGACCCAGGGGGAACCTACAATGAGCAGTTCTTC. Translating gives CASSQDPGGTYNEQFF.

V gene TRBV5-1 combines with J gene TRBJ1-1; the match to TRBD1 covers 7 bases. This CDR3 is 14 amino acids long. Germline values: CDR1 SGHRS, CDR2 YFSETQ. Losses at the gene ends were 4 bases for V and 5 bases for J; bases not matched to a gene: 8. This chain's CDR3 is CASSLGGAWTEAFF. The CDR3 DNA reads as TGCGCCAGCAGCCTAGGGGGCGCGTGGACTGAAGCTTTCTTT.

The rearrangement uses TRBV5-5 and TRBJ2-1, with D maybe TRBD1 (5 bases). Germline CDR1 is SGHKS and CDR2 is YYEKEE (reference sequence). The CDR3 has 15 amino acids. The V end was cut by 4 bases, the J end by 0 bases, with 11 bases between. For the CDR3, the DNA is TGTGCCAGCAGCGGAAGGGGAAACTCCTACAATGAGCAGTTCTTC. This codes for CASSGRGNSYNEQFF.

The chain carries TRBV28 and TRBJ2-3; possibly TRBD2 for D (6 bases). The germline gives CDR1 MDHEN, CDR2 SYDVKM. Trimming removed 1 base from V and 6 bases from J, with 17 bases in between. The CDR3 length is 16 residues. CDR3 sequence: CASSLLTRAGADTQYF. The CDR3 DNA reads TGTGCCAGCAGTTTATTGACTAGAGCTGGGGCGGATACGCAGTATTTT.

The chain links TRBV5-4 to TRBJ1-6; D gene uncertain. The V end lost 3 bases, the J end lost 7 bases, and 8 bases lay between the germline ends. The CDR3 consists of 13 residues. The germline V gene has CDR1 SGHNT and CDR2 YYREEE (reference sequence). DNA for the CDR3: TGTGCCAGCAGCTCTAAAGAGAATTCACCCCTCCACTTT. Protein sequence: CASSSKENSPLHF.

The CDR3 spells CASSKSAAPLREQYF. CDR3 DNA: TGTGCCAGCAGCAAAAGCGCGGCCCCCTTGAGGGAGCAGTACTTC. The chain combines TRBV7-3 with TRBJ2-7; D is unclear. The CDR3 covers 15 residues. Germline V gives CDR1 SGHTA, CDR2 FQGTGA. V lost 5 bases to trimming and J lost 7 bases, with 21 bases between them.

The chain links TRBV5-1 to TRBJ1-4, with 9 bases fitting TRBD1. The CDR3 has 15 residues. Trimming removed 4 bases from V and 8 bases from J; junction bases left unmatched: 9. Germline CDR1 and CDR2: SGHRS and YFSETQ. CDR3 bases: TGCGCCAGCAGCACGCAACAGGGGGCAGGGGAAAAACTGTTTTTT. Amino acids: CASSTQQGAGEKLFF.

CDR3 in amino acids: CASSLEGKGRDGYTF. The CDR3 DNA follows: TGTGCCAGCAGCTTGGAAGGCAAGGGTCGTGATGGCTACACCTTC. The rearrangement links TRBV5-5 to TRBJ1-2; D is unclear. The CDR3 loop spans 15 amino acids. Trimming removed 0 bases at V and 6 bases at J, with 15 bases between. Germline V gives CDR1 SGHKS, CDR2 YYEKEE (reference sequence). Combining the CDR3 with reference TRBV5-5 and TRBJ1-2 gives the whole variable domain DAGVTQSPTHLIKTRGQQVTLRCSPISGHKSVSWYQQVLGQGPQFIFQYYEKEERGRGNFPDRFSARQFPNYSSELNVNALLLGDSALYLCASSLEGKGRDGYTFGSGTRLTVV.

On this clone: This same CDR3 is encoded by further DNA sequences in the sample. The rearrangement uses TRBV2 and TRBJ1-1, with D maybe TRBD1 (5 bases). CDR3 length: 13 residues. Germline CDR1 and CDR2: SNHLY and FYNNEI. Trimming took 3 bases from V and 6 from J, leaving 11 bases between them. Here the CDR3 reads CASSEGPGAEAFF. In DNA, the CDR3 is TGTGCCAGCAGTGAGGGGCCCGGGGCTGAAGCTTTCTTT.

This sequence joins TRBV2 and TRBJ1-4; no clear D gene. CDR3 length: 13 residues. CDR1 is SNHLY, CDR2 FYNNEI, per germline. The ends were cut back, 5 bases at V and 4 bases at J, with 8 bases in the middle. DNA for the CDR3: TGTGCCAGCAGTCGGGAGATTAATGAAAAACTGTTTTTT. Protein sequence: CASSREINEKLFF.

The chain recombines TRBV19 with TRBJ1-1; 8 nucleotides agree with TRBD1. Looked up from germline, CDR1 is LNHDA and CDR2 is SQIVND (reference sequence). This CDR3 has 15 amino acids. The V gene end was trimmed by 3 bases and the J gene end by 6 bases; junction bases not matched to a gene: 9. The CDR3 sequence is CASSISLDRAAEAFF. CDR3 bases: TGTGCCAGTAGTATCTCTTTGGACAGGGCAGCTGAAGCTTTCTTT.

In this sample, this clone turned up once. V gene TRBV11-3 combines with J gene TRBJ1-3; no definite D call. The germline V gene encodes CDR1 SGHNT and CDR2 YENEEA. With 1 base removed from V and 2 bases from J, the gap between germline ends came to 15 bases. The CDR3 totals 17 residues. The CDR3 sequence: CASSLVFSPRPGNTIYF. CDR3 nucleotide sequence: TGTGCCAGCAGCTTAGTCTTCTCCCCTCGACCTGGAAACACCATATATTTT.

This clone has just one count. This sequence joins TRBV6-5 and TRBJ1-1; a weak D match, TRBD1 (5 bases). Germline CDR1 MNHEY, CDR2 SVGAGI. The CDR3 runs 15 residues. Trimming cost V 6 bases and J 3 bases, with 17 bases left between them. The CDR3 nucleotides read TGTGCCAGCAGCTCCCGGCAGGGCACCTACACTGAAGCTTTCTTT. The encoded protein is CASSSRQGTYTEAFF.

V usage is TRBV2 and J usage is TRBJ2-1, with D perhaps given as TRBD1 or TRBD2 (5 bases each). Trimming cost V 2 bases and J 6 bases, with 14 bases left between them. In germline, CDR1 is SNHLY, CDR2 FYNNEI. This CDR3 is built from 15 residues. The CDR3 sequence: CASSELGRGPNEQFF. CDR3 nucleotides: TGTGCCAGCAGTGAACTGGGACGAGGGCCCAATGAGCAGTTCTTC.

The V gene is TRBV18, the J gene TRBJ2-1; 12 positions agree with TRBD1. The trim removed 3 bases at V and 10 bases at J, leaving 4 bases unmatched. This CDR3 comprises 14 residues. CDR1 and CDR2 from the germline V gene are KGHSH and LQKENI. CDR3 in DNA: TGTGCCAGCTCACCCTCCGGGACAGGGGGCGAGCAGTTCTTC. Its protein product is CASSPSGTGGEQFF.

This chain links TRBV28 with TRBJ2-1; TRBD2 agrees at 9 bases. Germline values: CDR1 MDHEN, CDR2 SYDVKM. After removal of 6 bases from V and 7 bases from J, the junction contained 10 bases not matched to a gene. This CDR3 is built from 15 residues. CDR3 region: CASRPTGTSYNEQFF. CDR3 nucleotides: TGTGCCAGCAGACCCACCGGGACTAGCTATAATGAGCAGTTCTTC.

The CDR3 DNA sequence: TGTGCCAGCAGCCCTTGGGAGCAGTACTTC. Residues: CASSPWEQYF. The chain uses TRBV6-2 or TRBV6-3 and TRBJ2-7; D ambiguous. Germline CDR1 and CDR2: MNHEY and SVGEGT. There are 10 residues in the CDR3. V dropped 6 bases and J dropped 7 bases, with 7 bases sitting between them.

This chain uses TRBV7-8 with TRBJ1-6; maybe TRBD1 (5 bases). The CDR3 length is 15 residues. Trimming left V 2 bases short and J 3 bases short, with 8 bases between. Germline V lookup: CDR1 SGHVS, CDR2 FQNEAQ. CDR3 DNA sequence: TGTGCCAGCAGCTTACAACAGGTCTATAATTCACCCCTCCACTTT. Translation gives CASSLQQVYNSPLHF.

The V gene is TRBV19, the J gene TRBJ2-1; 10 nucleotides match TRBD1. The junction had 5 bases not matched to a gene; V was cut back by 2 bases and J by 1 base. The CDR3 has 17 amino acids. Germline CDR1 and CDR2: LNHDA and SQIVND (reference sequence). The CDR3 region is CASSIPTGGVSYNEQFF. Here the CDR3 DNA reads TGTGCCAGTAGTATACCGACAGGGGGCGTTTCCTACAATGAGCAGTTCTTC.